This is a list of T cell receptor beta chains from one sample in a study of blood T cell repertoires in COVID-19. Measured with immunoSEQ multiplex PCR; TCRdb has only the in-frame clones, and not every one. The table shows 150,000 to 200,000 clones, with more than 75% occurring only once. Sequences were obtained from PBMCs or T cells enriched from blood (not recorded which). Receptor source: a man in his sixties who had been exposed to COVID-19. The CDR3 runs from the conserved cysteine through the conserved F or W. A D gene is named only where the DNA matches it firmly. Not every row has a clone size; where given, it reads once, few, many or a size class.

abundance	v_gene	j_gene	d_gene	CDR3nt	CDR3aa
NA	TRBV14	TRBJ2-5	NA	TGTGCCAGCAGCCAGGCAGGCTCTGGAGAGACCCAGTACTTC	CASSQAGSGETQYF
NA	TRBV24-1	TRBJ2-5	TRBD2	TGTGCCACCAGTGATTTGCGAGCGGGAGATAAGGAGACCCAGTACTTC	CATSDLRAGDKETQYF
NA	TRBV7-8	TRBJ2-7	TRBD1	TGTGCCAGCAGCCGGGGACAGACCTACGAGCAGTACTTC	CASSRGQTYEQYF
once	TRBV29-1	TRBJ2-1	TRBD2	TGCAGCGCCTGGACTAGCGGGTACAATGAGCAGTTCTTC	CSAWTSGYNEQFF
NA	TRBV19	TRBJ1-4	TRBD1	TGTGCCAGTAGAGTTCGGGACAGGGGGACGGAAAAACTGTTTTTT	CASRVRDRGTEKLFF
NA	TRBV5-1	TRBJ1-2	TRBD1	TGCGCCAGCAGCGTCCCAGGGGGTGGCTACACCTTC	CASSVPGGGYTF
once	TRBV24-1	TRBJ2-2	NA	TGTGCCACCAGTCTTCCGGGACAACCGAACACCGGGGAGCTGTTTTTT	CATSLPGQPNTGELFF
NA	TRBV7-3	TRBJ1-1	NA	TGTGCCAGCAGCTCCTCTATGAACACTGAAGCTTTCTTT	CASSSSMNTEAFF
few	TRBV30	TRBJ1-4	TRBD1	TGTGCCTGGAGGGACAGGGGCGCCCGGACCAAACTGTTTTTT	CAWRDRGARTKLFF
NA	TRBV29-1	TRBJ2-7	TRBD1	TGCAGCGTTCGGACAGGTTCCCACGAGCAGTACTTC	CSVRTGSHEQYF
NA	TRBV7-3	TRBJ2-5	TRBD1	TGTGCCAGCAGCCGGGACAGGGGGCATGAGACCCAGTACTTC	CASSRDRGHETQYF
NA	TRBV10-3	TRBJ1-2	TRBD1	TGTGCCAGTTCCGGGACAGGGGGCCTCTATGGCTACACCTTC	CASSGTGGLYGYTF
few	TRBV4-3	TRBJ1-2	NA	TGCGCCAGCAGCCAAGGTCCGAGAGAGGGAGCGAACTATGGCTACACCTTC	CASSQGPREGANYGYTF
NA	TRBV28	TRBJ1-1	NA	TGTGCCAGCAGTGGCAGGGTTACGGTGGGCACTGAAGCTTTCTTT	CASSGRVTVGTEAFF
NA	TRBV19	TRBJ1-4	NA	TGTGCCAGTAGTATCGGGGGAGAAAAACTGTTTTTT	CASSIGGEKLFF
NA	TRBV9	TRBJ2-3	NA	TGTGCCAGCAGCGCCTTTGGGACACCTAGCACAGATACGCAGTATTTT	CASSAFGTPSTDTQYF
once	TRBV7-3	TRBJ2-1	TRBD2	TGTGCCAGCAGCTTAGTAGCGGGAGCGGGTAGCTCCTACAATGAGCAGTTCTTC	CASSLVAGAGSSYNEQFF
NA	TRBV18	TRBJ2-4	TRBD2	TGTGCCAGCTCACGGACTAGCGGAAACATTCAGTACTTC	CASSRTSGNIQYF
few	TRBV6-5	TRBJ1-1	NA	TGTGCCAGCAGTTACCAGGGGAACACTGAAGCTTTCTTT	CASSYQGNTEAFF
NA	TRBV15	TRBJ1-1	NA	TGTGCCACCAGCAGACGGACCCGGGGGGACACTGAAGCTTTCTTT	CATSRRTRGDTEAFF
NA	TRBV5-1	TRBJ1-2	TRBD1	TGCGCCAGCAGCCCACAGGGGGCGGGTAACTATGGCTACACCTTC	CASSPQGAGNYGYTF
NA	TRBV19	TRBJ2-1	TRBD2	TGTGCCAGTAGTCCGTGGATAGCGGGAGACAATGAGCAGTTCTTC	CASSPWIAGDNEQFF
NA	TRBV6-5	TRBJ2-5	TRBD2	TGTGCCAGCAGTCTACTAGCGGGTTCACAAGAGACCCAGTACTTC	CASSLLAGSQETQYF
NA	TRBV12-3/TRBV12-4	TRBJ2-5	NA	TGTGCCAGCAGTGGAACAGGGGAGACCCAGTACTTC	CASSGTGETQYF
NA	TRBV11-2	TRBJ1-2	TRBD1	TGTGCCAGCAGCTTAGACCCTGGACAGGGTATGGGTGGCTACACCTTC	CASSLDPGQGMGGYTF
once	TRBV7-8	TRBJ1-1	NA	TGTGCCAGCAGGCGGGACTCTGGAGCTTTCTTT	CASRRDSGAFF
few	TRBV7-8	TRBJ1-5	TRBD1	TGTGCCAGCAGCTTAGAGGGGGCTCGGAGTCAGCCCCAGCATTTT	CASSLEGARSQPQHF
once	TRBV7-9	TRBJ2-5	TRBD1	TGTGCCAGCAGCTTAGCAGGGACAGGGGGCCAAGAGACCCAGTACTTC	CASSLAGTGGQETQYF
NA	TRBV4-3	TRBJ2-1	TRBD2	TGCGCCAGCAGCCAAGGGCAAGCGGGAGACAATGAGCAGTTCTTC	CASSQGQAGDNEQFF